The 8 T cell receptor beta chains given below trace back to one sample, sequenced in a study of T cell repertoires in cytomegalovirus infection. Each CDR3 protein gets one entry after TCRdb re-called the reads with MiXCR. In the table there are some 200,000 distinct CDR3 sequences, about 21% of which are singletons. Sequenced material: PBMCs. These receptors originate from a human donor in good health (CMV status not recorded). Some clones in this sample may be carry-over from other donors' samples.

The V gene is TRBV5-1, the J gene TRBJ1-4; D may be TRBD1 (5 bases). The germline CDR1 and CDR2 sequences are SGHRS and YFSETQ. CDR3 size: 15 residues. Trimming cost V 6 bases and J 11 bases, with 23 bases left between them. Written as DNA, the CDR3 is TGCGCCAGCACCCAATCTGGGGGTGATCGGGCGAAACTGTTTTTT. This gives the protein CASTQSGGDRAKLFF.

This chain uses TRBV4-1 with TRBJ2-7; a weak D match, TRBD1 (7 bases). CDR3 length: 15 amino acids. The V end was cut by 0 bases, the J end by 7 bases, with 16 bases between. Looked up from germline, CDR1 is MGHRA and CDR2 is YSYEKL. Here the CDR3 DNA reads TGCGCCAGCAGCCAAGATCGGAGGGGGCTAGGAGAGCAGTACTTC. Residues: CASSQDRRGLGEQYF.

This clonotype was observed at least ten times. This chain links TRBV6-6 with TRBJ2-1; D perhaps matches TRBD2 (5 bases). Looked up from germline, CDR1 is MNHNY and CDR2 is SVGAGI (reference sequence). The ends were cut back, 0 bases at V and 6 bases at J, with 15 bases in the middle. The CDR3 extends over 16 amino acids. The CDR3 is CASSYSSGGGANEQFF. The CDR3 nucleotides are TGTGCCAGCAGTTACTCGAGCGGAGGAGGAGCCAATGAGCAGTTCTTC.

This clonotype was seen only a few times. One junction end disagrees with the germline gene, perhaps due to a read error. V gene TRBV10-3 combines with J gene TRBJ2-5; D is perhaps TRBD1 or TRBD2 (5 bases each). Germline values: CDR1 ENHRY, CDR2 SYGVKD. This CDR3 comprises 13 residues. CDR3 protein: CGSRGLDQETQYF. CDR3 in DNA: TGCGGGTCCCGGGGCCTCGACCAAGAGACCCAGTACTTC.

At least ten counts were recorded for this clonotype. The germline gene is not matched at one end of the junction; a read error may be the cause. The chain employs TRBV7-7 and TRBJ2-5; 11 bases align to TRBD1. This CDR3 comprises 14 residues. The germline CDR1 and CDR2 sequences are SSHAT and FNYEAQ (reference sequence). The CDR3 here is CASSLGTGGETQYF. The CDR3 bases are TGTGCTAGCAGCTTGGGGACAGGGGGAGAGACCCAGTACTTC.

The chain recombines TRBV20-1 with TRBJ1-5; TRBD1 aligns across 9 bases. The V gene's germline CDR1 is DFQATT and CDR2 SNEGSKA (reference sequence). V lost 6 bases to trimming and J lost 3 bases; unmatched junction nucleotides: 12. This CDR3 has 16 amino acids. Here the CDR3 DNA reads TGCAGTGCCCAGGACAACAGGGGGCTGAACAATCAGCCCCAGCATTTT. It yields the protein CSAQDNRGLNNQPQHF.

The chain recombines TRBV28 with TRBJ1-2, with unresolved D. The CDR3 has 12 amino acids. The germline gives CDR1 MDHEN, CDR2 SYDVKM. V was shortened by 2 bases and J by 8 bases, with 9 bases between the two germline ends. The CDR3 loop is CASSLGLGGYTF. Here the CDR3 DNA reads TGTGCCAGCAGTTTAGGTTTGGGAGGCTACACCTTC.

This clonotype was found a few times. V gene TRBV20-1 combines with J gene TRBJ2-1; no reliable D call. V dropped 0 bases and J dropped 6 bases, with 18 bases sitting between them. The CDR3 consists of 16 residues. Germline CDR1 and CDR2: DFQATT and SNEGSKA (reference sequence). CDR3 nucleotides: TGCAGTGCTAGAGATCCGGGCCCCCTCTCACGCAATGAGCAGTTCTTC. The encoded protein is CSARDPGPLSRNEQFF.